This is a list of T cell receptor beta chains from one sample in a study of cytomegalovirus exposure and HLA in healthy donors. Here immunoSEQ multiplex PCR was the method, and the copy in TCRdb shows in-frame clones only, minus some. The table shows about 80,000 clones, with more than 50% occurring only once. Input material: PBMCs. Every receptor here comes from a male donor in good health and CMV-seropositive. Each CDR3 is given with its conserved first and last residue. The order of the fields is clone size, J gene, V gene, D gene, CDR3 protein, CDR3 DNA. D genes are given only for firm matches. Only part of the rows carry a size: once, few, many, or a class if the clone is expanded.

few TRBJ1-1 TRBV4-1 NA CASSQDRDLGAEAFF TGCGCCAGCAGCCAAGATCGCGATCTCGGGGCTGAAGCTTTCTTT
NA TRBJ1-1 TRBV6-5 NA CASRLSGLAEAFF TGTGCCAGCAGGCTCAGCGGCCTGGCTGAAGCTTTCTTT
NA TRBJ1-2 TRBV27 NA CASSSFNSYGYTF TGTGCCAGCAGTTCCTTTAATAGCTATGGCTACACCTTC
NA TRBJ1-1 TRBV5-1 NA CASSLEAGANTEAFF TGCGCCAGCAGCTTGGAAGCAGGGGCAAACACTGAAGCTTTCTTT
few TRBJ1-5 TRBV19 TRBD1 CASSQGQGGNQPQHF TGTGCCAGTAGTCAAGGACAGGGGGGTAATCAGCCCCAGCATTTT
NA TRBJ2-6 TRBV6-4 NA CASSASSGANVLTF TGTGCCAGCAGTGCATCCTCTGGGGCCAACGTCCTGACTTTC
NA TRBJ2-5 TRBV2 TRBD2 CVSRSGRARETQYF TGTGTCAGCAGGTCAGGGAGGGCGCGGGAGACCCAGTACTTC
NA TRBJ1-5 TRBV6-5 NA CASSRRQNNQPQHF TGTGCCAGCAGTAGGCGGCAGAACAATCAGCCCCAGCATTTT
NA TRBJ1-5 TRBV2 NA CASSEILGQGRNQPQHF TGTGCCAGCAGTGAAATCTTAGGGCAGGGTCGCAATCAGCCCCAGCATTTT
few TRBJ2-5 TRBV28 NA CASRGGAHQETQYF TGTGCCAGCAGGGGGGGGGCTCACCAAGAGACCCAGTACTTC
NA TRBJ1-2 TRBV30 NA CAWTQEGEGNYGYTF TGTGCCTGGACCCAGGAAGGGGAGGGGAACTATGGCTACACCTTC
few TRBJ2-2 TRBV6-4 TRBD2 CASSEGGLAGSGELFF TGTGCCAGCAGTGAGGGGGGACTAGCGGGATCCGGGGAGCTGTTTTTT
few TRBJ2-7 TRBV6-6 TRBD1 CASRPRDSTYEQYF TGTGCCAGCAGACCCAGGGACAGTACCTACGAGCAGTACTTC
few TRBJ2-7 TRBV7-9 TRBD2 CASSFLAGSSYEQYF TGTGCCAGCAGCTTCCTAGCGGGGAGCTCCTACGAGCAGTACTTC
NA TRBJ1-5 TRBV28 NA CASKSGGSHQPQHF TGTGCCAGCAAAAGTGGCGGTAGCCATCAGCCCCAGCATTTT
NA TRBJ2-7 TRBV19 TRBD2 CASSISGAVGNEQYF TGTGCCAGTAGTATAAGCGGGGCCGTCGGAAACGAGCAGTACTTC
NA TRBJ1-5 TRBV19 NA CASSIGQGDQPQHF TGTGCCAGTAGTATCGGTCAGGGCGATCAGCCCCAGCATTTT
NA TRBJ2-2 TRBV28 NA CASSFTGLYTGELFF TGTGCCAGCAGTTTCACCGGACTGTACACCGGGGAGCTGTTTTTT
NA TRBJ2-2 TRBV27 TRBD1 CASSFRGTGKTGELFF TGTGCCAGCAGTTTCAGGGGGACAGGGAAGACCGGGGAGCTGTTTTTT
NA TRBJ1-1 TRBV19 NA CASSIWPNTEAFF TGTGCCAGTAGTATTTGGCCCAACACTGAAGCTTTCTTT
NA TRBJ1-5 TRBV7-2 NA CASSLTTGSGQPQHF TGTGCCAGCAGCTTAACTACAGGGTCTGGTCAGCCCCAGCATTTT
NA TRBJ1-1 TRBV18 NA CASSLKGVAEAFF TGTGCCAGCTCACTCAAAGGGGTTGCTGAAGCTTTCTTT
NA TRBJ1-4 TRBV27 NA CASRSGFGAYEKLFF TGTGCCAGCAGGTCTGGGTTTGGAGCCTACGAAAAACTGTTTTTT
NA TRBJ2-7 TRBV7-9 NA CASSLTLESEQYF TGTGCCAGCAGCTTAACTCTGGAGAGCGAGCAGTACTTC
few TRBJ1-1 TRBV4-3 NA CASSQGELNTEAFF TGCGCCAGCAGCCAAGGCGAGCTGAACACTGAAGCTTTCTTT
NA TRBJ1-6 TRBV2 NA CASRSSYNSPLHF TGTGCCAGCCGGAGCTCCTATAATTCACCCCTCCACTTT
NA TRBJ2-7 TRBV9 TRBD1 CASSPQGALSYEQYF TGTGCCAGCAGCCCTCAGGGGGCGCTCTCCTACGAGCAGTACTTC
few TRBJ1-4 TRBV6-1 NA CASRRTSTNEKLFF TGTGCCAGCAGAAGGACATCAACTAATGAAAAACTGTTTTTT
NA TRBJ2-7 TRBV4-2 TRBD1 CASSLQVAGQGAGEQYF TGTGCCAGCAGCCTCCAGGTAGCGGGACAGGGGGCGGGGGAGCAGTACTTC
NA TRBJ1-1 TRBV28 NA CASSYRLPGLNTEAFF TGTGCCAGCAGTTATCGTCTGCCGGGGTTGAACACTGAAGCTTTCTTT
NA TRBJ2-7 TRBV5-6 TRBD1 CASSLGQGLANEQYF TGTGCCAGCAGCTTGGGACAGGGATTAGCTAACGAGCAGTACTTC
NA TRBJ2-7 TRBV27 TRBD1 CASSSWTGGKDEQYF TGTGCCAGCAGTTCGTGGACAGGGGGTAAAGACGAGCAGTACTTC